Shown below are 24 T cell receptor beta chains from a single sample sequenced in a study of blood T cell repertoires in COVID-19 (dated by TCRdb to the early 2020s). Receptor amplification or capture employed the immunoSEQ multiplex PCR assay. Not all clones reach the TCRdb copy of this immuneACCESS table, which keeps in-frame sequences only. Checked studies attribute under half of the gap to unresolved V genes and leave the rest unexplained. Here the sample has approximately 220,000 clones; over 75% occur a single time. Approximately 3.4% of the sample comes from the top ten. Material for sequencing was PBMCs or T cells enriched from blood (not recorded which). These receptors came from a woman aged 18-35 years in a cohort exposed to, infected with or recovered from COVID-19 (not recorded which).

The rearrangement links TRBV12-3 or TRBV12-4 to TRBJ2-2; D is undetermined. This CDR3 is 13 amino acids long. Trimming pared 7 bases from V and 3 bases from J, leaving 9 bases between. The CDR3 sequence: CASILSDTGELFF. CDR3 nucleotides: TGTGCCAGCATCCTATCGGACACCGGGGAGCTGTTTTTT.

The chain recombines TRBV24-1 with TRBJ2-1; D unclear. V lost 1 base and J 4 bases, leaving 7 bases between the germline ends. The CDR3 covers 14 residues. Germline assignment: CDR1 KGHDR and CDR2 SFDVKD. The CDR3 protein is CATSDFSQYNEQFF. Written as DNA, the CDR3 is TGTGCCACCAGTGATTTTTCGCAGTACAATGAGCAGTTCTTC.

This chain uses TRBV28 with TRBJ1-2; 8 positions match TRBD1. The V and J ends lost 2 bases and 3 bases, in that order; junction bases with no gene match: 2. This CDR3 is 14 amino acids long. Per germline, CDR1 MDHEN and CDR2 SYDVKM. CDR3 loop: CASSLDRGHYGYTF. CDR3 bases: TGTGCCAGCAGTTTAGACAGGGGACACTATGGCTACACCTTC.

The chain has TRBV7-9 and TRBJ2-1; the D gene is possibly TRBD1 (6 bases). CDR3 length: 13 amino acids. The V gene lost 6 bases and the J gene lost 6 bases, with 12 bases spanning the gap. Germline V gene lookup returns CDR1 SEHNR and CDR2 FQNEAQ (reference sequence). CDR3 loop: CASSVSRGNEQFF. The CDR3 nucleotides read TGTGCCAGCAGTGTATCCAGGGGCAATGAGCAGTTCTTC.

The chain uses TRBV4-1 and TRBJ2-5; 7 bases fit TRBD2. In germline, CDR1 is MGHRA, CDR2 YSYEKL. Unmatched junction bases numbered 10, after V lost 1 base and J lost 5 bases. The CDR3 contains 16 residues. Here the CDR3 reads CASSQVIAPSGETQYF. CDR3 in DNA: TGCGCCAGCAGCCAAGTAATAGCGCCTAGCGGCGAGACCCAGTACTTC.

This rearrangement joins TRBV6-5 to TRBJ1-5, with D possibly being TRBD1 (5 bases). The ends were cut back, 2 bases at V and 0 bases at J, with 8 bases in the middle. CDR3 length: 15 residues. Germline V gene lookup returns CDR1 MNHEY and CDR2 SVGAGI. The CDR3 sequence: CASSYRGGSNQPQHF. The CDR3 DNA reads as TGTGCCAGCAGTTACAGGGGTGGTAGCAATCAGCCCCAGCATTTT.

This clone was seen just once. This chain uses TRBV7-8 with TRBJ2-3; D perhaps matches TRBD2 (6 bases). V lost 3 bases and J lost 4, with 8 bases in between. The CDR3 runs to 13 residues. In germline, CDR1 is SGHVS, CDR2 FQNEAQ. The CDR3 DNA sequence: TGTGCCAGCAGCTTCGGCGGGGCAGATACGCAGTATTTT. Translation gives CASSFGGADTQYF. Full variable domain (missing parts from reference TRBV7-8 and TRBJ2-3): GAGVSQSPRYKVAKRGQDVALRCDPISGHVSLFWYQQALGQGPEFLTYFQNEAQLDKSGLPSDRFFAERPEGSVSTLKIQRTQQEDSAVYLCASSFGGADTQYFGPGTRLTVL.

This clone has only a few counts. CDR3: CASSLGSQNTEAFF. CDR3 nucleotide sequence: TGTGCCAGCAGCTTGGGCAGCCAGAACACTGAAGCTTTCTTT. This chain uses TRBV7-3 with TRBJ1-1; no firm D call. V was trimmed by 3 bases and J by 1 base, leaving 9 bases between them. Germline V gene lookup returns CDR1 SGHTA and CDR2 FQGTGA. This CDR3 has 14 amino acids.

The gene calls are TRBV30 and TRBJ2-7; 9 bases map to TRBD2. CDR1 and CDR2 (germline): GTSNPN, SVGIG (reference sequence). This CDR3 is 13 amino acids long. The ends lost 4 bases at V and 1 base at J; junction bases unmatched: 2. The CDR3 loop reads CAWKLAGSYEQYF. CDR3 nucleotide sequence: TGTGCCTGGAAACTAGCGGGTTCCTACGAGCAGTACTTC.

The gene calls are TRBV19 and TRBJ1-5; 9 bases align to TRBD1. Germline V gene sequence: CDR1 LNHDA, CDR2 SQIVND (reference sequence). The CDR3 contains 17 residues. Trimming removed 5 bases from V and 1 base from J; junction bases left unmatched: 9. The CDR3 protein is CASSDRGTPWSNQPQHF. CDR3 nucleotides: TGTGCCAGTAGTGACAGGGGGACGCCTTGGAGCAATCAGCCCCAGCATTTT.

A single count supports this clone. The chain employs TRBV20-1 and TRBJ1-1, with D unresolved. Germline CDR1 and CDR2: DFQATT and SNEGSKA (reference sequence). This CDR3 comprises 9 residues. The V end lost 8 bases, the J end lost 9 bases, and 10 bases lay between the germline ends. The CDR3 DNA sequence: TGCAGTCCCGGGAGCAAAGCTTTCTTT. Its protein is CSPGSKAFF.

The gene calls are TRBV29-1 and TRBJ2-2; 10 nucleotides agree with TRBD1. Germline V CDR1 and CDR2: SQVTM, ANQGSEA. After removal of 8 bases from V and 7 bases from J, the junction contained 10 bases not matched to a gene. The CDR3 loop spans 14 amino acids. In DNA form, the CDR3 reads TGCAGCTCAAGGGGACAGGGGATGGACGGGGAGCTGTTTTTT. Its translation: CSSRGQGMDGELFF.

The rearrangement joins TRBV7-2 to TRBJ2-2, with TRBD2 identical over 7 bases. The CDR3 extends over 15 amino acids. The germline V gene encodes CDR1 SGHTA and CDR2 FQGNSA. The ends lost 1 base at V and 6 bases at J; junction bases unmatched: 5. This CDR3 is CASSLGGRGAGELFF. The DNA of the CDR3 is TGTGCCAGCAGCTTAGGAGGTCGGGGGGCCGGGGAGCTGTTTTTT.

V is TRBV18 and J is TRBJ1-1; D remains unclear. The CDR3 length is 15 residues. CDR1 is KGHSH and CDR2 is LQKENI in the germline V gene. Trimming pared 2 bases from V and 1 base from J, leaving 11 bases between. CDR3 in DNA: TGTGCCAGCTCACCATCCCGGTCCGCGAACACTGAAGCTTTCTTT. This translates into CASSPSRSANTEAFF.

This chain joins TRBV5-1 and TRBJ2-1; the D gene is possibly TRBD1 (5 bases). V lost 2 bases to trimming and J lost 8 bases, with 11 bases between them. The CDR3 totals 13 residues. Germline CDR1 is SGHRS and CDR2 is YFSETQ. The CDR3, as DNA: TGCGCCAGCAGCTTCGACACAGGTGATGAGCAGTTCTTC. Amino acids: CASSFDTGDEQFF.

The chain is built from TRBV24-1 and TRBJ2-2; no reliable D call. The germline V gene encodes CDR1 KGHDR and CDR2 SFDVKD. The CDR3 runs to 14 residues. Trimming stripped 5 bases from V and 5 bases from J, with 11 bases between. The CDR3 DNA reads TGTGCCACCAGTGCACAGTTAGATACCGGGGAGCTGTTTTTT. It is translated as CATSAQLDTGELFF.

This clone appeared a single time. Other DNA variants within this sample encode the same CDR3. This sequence joins TRBV5-1 and TRBJ2-7, with a weak D call TRBD1 (6 bases). V was pared by 0 bases and J by 0 bases, with 10 bases between. Germline assignment: CDR1 SGHRS and CDR2 YFSETQ. The CDR3 covers 15 residues. CDR3 sequence: CASSLGGTNSYEQYF. The CDR3 region has the DNA TGCGCCAGCAGCTTGGGAGGGACAAACTCCTACGAGCAGTACTTC.

V and J are TRBV10-2 and TRBJ1-5; D possibly corresponds to TRBD1 (6 bases). In germline, CDR1 is WSHSY, CDR2 SAAADI. V lost 2 bases and J lost 7, with 21 bases in between. The CDR3 runs to 17 residues. The DNA for the CDR3 is TGCGCCAGCAGTGAGCCCCCCCACGGGGGGGCGAGGCAGCCCCAGCATTTT. It specifies CASSEPPHGGARQPQHF.

As regards this clone: Within the sample, other DNA sequences also encode this same CDR3. This chain links TRBV28 with TRBJ1-5; a possible D gene is TRBD1 (6 bases). The CDR3 loop spans 12 amino acids. V was shortened by 8 bases and J by 7 bases, with 12 bases between the two germline ends. Germline loops: CDR1 MDHEN, CDR2 SYDVKM. The CDR3 DNA follows: TGTGCCAGCGCAGGGGAAGGGCAGCCCCAGCATTTT. It yields the protein CASAGEGQPQHF.

This sequence joins TRBV7-2 and TRBJ2-2, with a weak D call TRBD2 (6 bases). Germline V gives CDR1 SGHTA, CDR2 FQGNSA. Between the trimmed V and J ends, which lost 3 bases and 6 bases, there was a span of 20 bases. The CDR3 sequence is 17 residues long. CDR3 nucleotides: TGTGCCAGCAGCTTTCGGGAGACTAGAAGTTCATCCGGGGAGCTGTTTTTT. It is translated as CASSFRETRSSSGELFF. The variable domain in full, completed from reference TRBV7-2 and TRBJ2-2, reads GAGVSQSPSNKVTEKGKDVELRCDPISGHTALYWYRQSLGQGLEFLIYFQGNSAPDKSGLPSDRFSAERTGGSVSTLTIQRTQQEDSAVYLCASSFRETRSSSGELFFGEGSRLTVL.

This sequence joins TRBV18 and TRBJ1-5; possible D gene TRBD1, 6 bases. With 6 bases removed from V and 2 bases from J, the gap between germline ends came to 11 bases. CDR1 is KGHSH and CDR2 is LQKENI in the germline V gene. This CDR3 has 14 residues. The CDR3 is CASSNRDGNQPQHF. Written as DNA, the CDR3 is TGTGCCAGCTCTAACAGGGATGGCAATCAGCCCCAGCATTTT.

This clone has a single count. V usage is TRBV10-3 and J usage is TRBJ1-4; the D gene is possibly TRBD1 (6 bases). The CDR3 length is 14 residues. V lost 3 bases to trimming and J lost 7 bases, with 12 bases between them. Germline V gives CDR1 ENHRY, CDR2 SYGVKD. The DNA of the CDR3 is TGTGCCATCAGTGAACAGGGTTTATCTGAAAAACTGTTTTTT. Amino acid sequence: CAISEQGLSEKLFF.

This sequence joins TRBV11-3 and TRBJ2-3; D might be TRBD2 (6 bases). Trimming shortened V by 4 bases and J by 0 bases, and 17 bases separated the two germline ends. The germline V gene has CDR1 SGHNT and CDR2 YENEEA. CDR3 length: 17 amino acids. The CDR3 sequence is CASSYYRLASSTDTQYF. The DNA for the CDR3 is TGTGCCAGCAGCTACTACAGGCTAGCGTCTAGCACAGATACGCAGTATTTT.

The chain couples TRBV29-1 to TRBJ2-3, with 8 bases lining up with TRBD2. The length of the CDR3 is 16 residues. The germline gives CDR1 SQVTM, CDR2 ANQGSEA. J lost 2 bases, V lost 6 bases, and 13 bases had no gene match. The CDR3 region has the DNA TGCAGCGTAGGGCGGCCGGGAGGGAAACCCACAGATACGCAGTATTTT. Translated, it gives CSVGRPGGKPTDTQYF.